This T cell receptor beta chain was sequenced in a study of PD-1 blockade in classical Hodgkin lymphoma. Time point denoted: cycle 4 day 1 (C4D1), after 5 to 7 weeks of nivolumab. Every patient experienced relapse after autologous stem cell transplantation, and brentuximab vedotin exposure varied. Magnetic negative selection served to purify CD4+ T cells out of PBMCs that had been thawed. Assay used: immunoSEQ multiplex PCR; TCRdb lists only in-frame clones, some missing. The repertoire holds tens of thousands of clones, with roughly 80% as singletons. Germline V gene lookup returns CDR1 SGHTA and CDR2 FQGTGA. V lost 2 bases and J lost 7, with 10 bases in between. CDR3 length equals 13 residues. As for this clone: Its antigen is as yet unknown.

Study-level results: At baseline, newly diagnosed patients reportedly showed less TCR diversity than healthy donors. Later analyses included only patients treated at least 1 year post-ASCT.

The input for sequencing was CD4+ T cells from blood, taken before the fourth cycle of nivolumab. This receptor was taken from a human donor with classical Hodgkin lymphoma. The chain combines TRBV7-3 with TRBJ2-3; TRBD2 might be the D (5 bases). CDR3 residues: CASSLRDYNTQYF. In DNA, the CDR3 is TGTGCCAGCAGCTTACGCGACTATAATACGCAGTATTTT.